The present entry profiles one T cell receptor (beta chain) with its context. It lacks a known antigen. Per-base quality was not reported, and no clone a single base away is much larger than it. The record originates from a study of blood T cell repertoires in COVID-19 (dated by TCRdb to 2018 to 2021). As for the study more broadly: Samples from collaborators originated in the United States, Italy and Spain and spanned both the acute and convalescent phases of COVID-19. The repertoires were released in a freely available public database meant as a resource for research on the immune response to SARS-CoV-2. Where available, HLA class I and class II types were obtained from metadata supplied by the sample provider rather than from assay-based typing. The prospective study material was composed of cDNA or gDNA derived from T cells, B-cell-depleted T cells, or PBMCs. The samples were drawn from two sources: the first 160 participants of the ongoing ImmuneRACE study, and approximately 1,300 subjects contributed by 6 global collaborators. The sample metadata nearly always contained a de-identified subject ID, COVID-19 status, age in years and sex. Deeply sampled blood TCRbeta repertoires from subjects exposed to, actively infected with, or recovered from COVID-19 were included in the dataset. The study at large found these results: The amount of clinical and demographic metadata varied by source and participant and was provided uncurated.

V lost 6 bases and J lost 0 bases; the stretch between them is 11 bases long. CDR1 is given as SGHAT and CDR2 as FQNNGV, both from the germline V gene. The CDR3 sequence holds 14 residues, the cysteine and phenylalanine included. Only the CDR3 region is kept as DNA, spanning 42 bases read in frame from base 1. TCRbeta CDR3 regions were amplified from genomic DNA using the immunoSEQ Assay, a bias-controlled multiplex PCR. Per the original workflow: Nucleated cell counts per sample were estimated from amplification of reference gene primers within the assay. To quantify the absolute abundance of each unique TCRbeta CDR3 rearrangement, sequence reads were collapsed and filtered. For each sample, productive Simpson clonality was calculated as the square root of Simpson's diversity index across productive rearrangements. Held by TCRdb, this immuneACCESS table contains in-frame sequences only and omits some clones. Under half of the omission traces to an unresolved V gene where checked; the cause of the rest is unknown. D and trimming come from the DNA, and the V and J calls and clone size come from that table. The sample contains 95,000 to 150,000 clones, 86% of them found a single time. The ten most abundant clones make up 3.5% to 5% of the sample.

The collaborating institutions used their own protocols to collect whole blood in K2EDTA tubes. For TCRbeta analysis, collaborators shipped samples as frozen whole blood, isolated PBMCs, or DNA extracted from either of those sample types. The sample comprised peripheral blood. This TCR came from a man in his forties or fifties with acute or convalescent COVID-19. The rearrangement combines TRBV11-2 with TRBJ1-1, with the identity of the D gene unclear. This receptor has the CDR3 CASRESTVNTEAFF. The DNA sequence is given as TGTGCCAGCAGGGAGAGCACCGTGAACACTGAAGCTTTCTTT.